This TCR beta chain was obtained from a study of blood T cells in healthy people across ages. Study-level findings and limits: TCR beta diversity was tightly associated with the proportion of naive T cells.

The CDR3 totals 14 residues. Germline CDR1 is SGDLS and CDR2 is YYNGEE. V gave up 4 bases and J gave up 6 bases; unmatched junction bases: 7. Alongside a J-beta primer mix, a sample-barcoded 5' primer served in a second PCR lasting 7 to 11 cycles. MiXCR, run by TCRdb on the 5' RACE reads, gives a single entry per CDR3 protein. This sample has roughly 800,000 distinct CDR3 sequences, with nearly 60% found just once. This clonotype turned up a few times. Its antigen is unidentified. The chain employs TRBV9 and TRBJ2-4; 7 bases agree with TRBD2. The sample taken for sequencing was blood. This sequence was found in a man younger than 45 in good health. CDR3 sequence: CASSPGGVGNIQYF. In nucleotides, the CDR3 is TGTGCCAGCAGCCCGGGGGGAGTTGGAAACATTCAGTACTTC.